The source of this T cell receptor beta chain is a study of control samples from healthy donors and cancer patients. Data came from immunoSEQ multiplex PCR; TCRdb stores just in-frame clones and leaves some out. In the table there are 110,000 to 150,000 clones, roughly 94% of which are singletons. The V end lost 1 base, the J end lost 6 bases, and 4 bases lay between the germline ends. Germline V CDR1 and CDR2: SEHNR, FQNEAQ (reference sequence). CDR3 length equals 12 residues. The TCR sequence derives from a man between 60 and 75 years old with colorectal cancer. The sample was PBMCs. The V and J genes are TRBV7-9 and TRBJ1-5; D unclear. CDR3 amino acids: CASSLEGQPQHF. The CDR3 DNA follows: TGTGCCAGCAGCTTAGAGGGTCAGCCCCAGCATTTT.